This TCR beta chain was identified during a study of beta chain features in type 1 diabetes. For the study at large: Patient and healthy donor groups were alike in age, gender and cell yields. Across every sample, roughly 100 million sorted cells were examined in total.

This CDR3 has 14 amino acids. Germline CDR1 LGHNA, CDR2 YNFKEQ. With V trimmed by 4 bases and J by 3 bases, 1 base remained unmatched. Expressed TCRB transcripts were sequenced because the isolated RNA had all been reverse transcribed beforehand. The protocol was immunoSEQ multiplex PCR, while the TCRdb copy is restricted to in-frame clones and leaves out a portion. The repertoire holds 250,000 to 300,000 clones, with 20% to 25% as singletons. For this clone: The antigen is unknown.

Whole-study findings and limits: Among type 1 diabetes patients, VDJ junctions had fewer insertions and more deletions. Among all four CD4+ subsets, Type 1 diabetes patients had TCRB CDR3s that were moderately but significantly shorter.

The sequenced sample was naive CD4+ T cells from blood. This chain links TRBV4-2 with TRBJ2-2; 8 nucleotides line up with TRBD2. This receptor was obtained from a woman aged 30 to 39 with type 1 diabetes. CDR3 DNA: TGTGCCAGCAGCCGAGCGGGAGACACCGGGGAGCTGTTTTTT. Translating it yields CASSRAGDTGELFF.